What follows are 25 T cell receptor beta chains derived from one specimen sequenced in a study of cytomegalovirus exposure and HLA in healthy donors. The assay was immunoSEQ multiplex PCR, and TCRdb's table has in-frame clones only and misses some. The table has 150,000 or so clones, 80% to 90% seen once; the top ten hold about 6.4%. Sequencing was carried out using PBMCs. The origin of the receptors is a woman aged 30 to 39 in good health and CMV-seropositive.

This chain uses TRBV11-3 with TRBJ2-1; TRBD2 aligns across 7 bases. Germline lookup yields CDR1 SGHNT and CDR2 YENEEA. Unmatched junction bases numbered 0, after V lost 4 bases and J lost 3 bases. This CDR3 region has 13 residues. This CDR3 is CASSSGGYNEQFF. The CDR3 DNA is TGTGCCAGCAGCTCGGGGGGCTACAATGAGCAGTTCTTC.

This clone was detected only a few times. The genes are TRBV4-1 and TRBJ2-5, with a weak D call TRBD1 (6 bases). The germline V and J ends were trimmed by 1 base and 5 bases, with 11 bases remaining between them. The germline V gene has CDR1 MGHRA and CDR2 YSYEKL. The CDR3 spans 14 residues. The CDR3 is CASSQGGPAETQYF. The CDR3 coding sequence is TGCGCCAGCAGCCAAGGGGGGCCCGCCGAGACCCAGTACTTC.

The J gene is TRBJ2-1, the V gene TRBV7-2, with D perhaps matching TRBD1 (6 bases). The germline CDR1 and CDR2 sequences are SGHTA and FQGNSA. The CDR3 is 15 residues long. The V end was cut by 5 bases, the J end by 0 bases, with 11 bases between. CDR3 region: CASSRDTSSYNEQFF. CDR3 DNA: TGTGCCAGCAGCCGGGACACGAGCTCCTACAATGAGCAGTTCTTC.

This chain links TRBV27 with TRBJ2-7, with 10 bases matching TRBD1. The CDR3 loop spans 14 amino acids. In germline, CDR1 is MNHEY, CDR2 SMNVEV (reference sequence). V dropped 2 bases and J dropped 2; count of bases not matched to a gene: 0. The CDR3: CASSLGTGAYEQYF. The CDR3 DNA is TGTGCCAGCAGTTTAGGGACAGGGGCCTACGAGCAGTACTTC.

This chain connects TRBV5-1 to TRBJ2-1; 9 bases align to TRBD2. CDR3 length: 17 amino acids. V lost 2 bases, J lost 0 bases, and 6 bases stayed unmatched. Germline loops: CDR1 SGHRS, CDR2 YFSETQ. The CDR3 region has the DNA TGCGCCAGCAGCTTTTTAGCGGGGGAGAGCTCCTACAATGAGCAGTTCTTC. This codes for CASSFLAGESSYNEQFF.

This rearrangement joins TRBV7-8 to TRBJ1-2; D not certain. Trimming removed 1 base from V and 9 bases from J, with 9 bases in between. The germline gives CDR1 SGHVS, CDR2 FQNEAQ. The CDR3 is 12 amino acids. CDR3 in DNA: TGTGCCAGCAGCTTAGTCCCGCCTAGCTACACCTTC. Residues: CASSLVPPSYTF.

This chain uses TRBV4-2 with TRBJ1-1; tentatively, D is TRBD1 (5 bases). CDR1 LGHNA and CDR2 YNFKEQ come from the germline V gene. Trimming removed 4 bases at V and 1 base at J, with 16 bases between. The CDR3 is made up of 16 amino acids. The CDR3 DNA sequence: TGTGCCAGCAGCCGAAATGGGGGGTACGCGAACACTGAAGCTTTCTTT. Translation gives CASSRNGGYANTEAFF.

The rearrangement joins TRBV5-6 to TRBJ2-7; TRBD1 is a possible D gene (5 bases). The CDR3 sequence is 13 residues long. Trimming took 2 bases from V and 3 from J, leaving 9 bases between them. The germline CDR1 and CDR2 sequences are SGHDT and YYEEEE. CDR3 DNA sequence: TGTGCCAGCAGCTTTGGCAGGGACTACGAGCAGTACTTC. This sequence encodes CASSFGRDYEQYF.

The chain's CDR3 is CASSLERGSYNEQFF. As DNA, the CDR3 is TGTGCCAGCAGCCTTGAGCGGGGGTCCTACAATGAGCAGTTCTTC. The rearrangement joins TRBV9 to TRBJ2-1, with TRBD2 matching 8 bases. With V trimmed by 4 bases and J by 1 base, 4 bases remained unmatched. Germline CDR1 and CDR2: SGDLS and YYNGEE. The CDR3 length is 15 residues.

This clone occurred once. The chain recombines TRBV5-1 with TRBJ1-4; 7 bases are a match to TRBD1. The length of the CDR3 is 14 residues. V lost 5 bases and J lost 6; bases outside the gene matches: 7. Germline CDR1 SGHRS, CDR2 YFSETQ. The CDR3 spells CASSFRDRDEKLFF. In DNA, the CDR3 is TGCGCCAGCAGTTTCCGGGACAGAGATGAAAAACTGTTTTTT.

The V and J genes are TRBV15 and TRBJ2-7; 12 bases agree with TRBD1. The germline CDR1 and CDR2 sequences are LNHNV and YYDKDF (reference sequence). V lost 1 base, J lost 8 bases, and 18 bases stayed unmatched. The CDR3 spans 19 residues. Here the CDR3 DNA reads TGTGCCACCAGCAGAGCAAAAGGGCAGAGGGGACAGGGGGCATCAAAGCAGTACTTC. Its translation: CATSRAKGQRGQGASKQYF.

V and J are TRBV2 and TRBJ2-5, with 9 nucleotides matching TRBD2. The tail of the sequence fits TRBJ2-7 better, so the J call may be wrong. This CDR3 is built from 15 residues. Per the germline V gene, CDR1 is SNHLY and CDR2 is FYNNEI. In DNA, the CDR3 is TGTGCCAGCAGTGCCCTACTAGCGGGTATCCACGAGCAGTACTTC. Translating gives CASSALLAGIHEQYF.

The chain uses TRBV5-1 and TRBJ2-3, with a possible D match to TRBD2 (5 bases). There are 17 residues in the CDR3. The V and J ends lost 3 bases and 0 bases respectively, with 17 bases between them. Germline assignment: CDR1 SGHRS and CDR2 YFSETQ. In nucleotides, the CDR3 is TGCGCCAGCAGCTCTGGGTGGGTTGGGAGTAGCACAGATACGCAGTATTTT. Residues: CASSSGWVGSSTDTQYF.

This chain links TRBV11-2 with TRBJ2-7; D perhaps matches TRBD2 (6 bases). CDR1 is SGHAT, CDR2 FQNNGV, per germline. Trimming left V 4 bases short and J 6 bases short, with 19 bases between. CDR3 length: 15 amino acids. CDR3 DNA: TGTGCCAGCAGCTCCCCCGGGACTCCGCCCGTCGAGCAGTACTTC. Its protein is CASSSPGTPPVEQYF. Variable domain in full (rest from reference TRBV11-2 and TRBJ2-7): EAGVAQSPRYKIIEKRQSVAFWCNPISGHATLYWYQQILGQGPKLLIQFQNNGVVDDSQLPKDRFSAERLKGVDSTLKIQPAKLEDSAVYLCASSSPGTPPVEQYFGPGTRLTVT.

The rearrangement links TRBV18 to TRBJ1-1; tentative D call: TRBD1 (5 bases). This CDR3 spans 14 amino acids. The V and J ends lost 3 bases and 3 bases respectively, with 11 bases between them. The germline V gene has CDR1 KGHSH and CDR2 LQKENI. Here the CDR3 DNA reads TGTGCCAGCTCACCCAGGGTCGGTGACACTGAAGCTTTCTTT. It translates to CASSPRVGDTEAFF.

The chain joins TRBV6-5 to TRBJ2-3; TRBD2 matches at 8 bases. From germline, CDR1 is MNHEY and CDR2 SVGAGI. V shed 8 bases, J shed 6 bases, and the junction held 7 bases outside the gene matches. CDR3 length: 13 amino acids. The DNA for the CDR3 is TGTGCCAGCCGGGTAGCGGGGTCGGATACGCAGTATTTT. Protein: CASRVAGSDTQYF.

The V call is TRBV5-4, the J call TRBJ2-7; 8 bases match TRBD1. This CDR3 contains 14 residues. The junction had 9 bases not matched to a gene; V was cut back by 4 bases and J by 6 bases. CDR1 and CDR2 (germline): SGHNT, YYREEE (reference sequence). CDR3 region: CASSIFQGAAEQYF. The CDR3 region has the DNA TGTGCCAGCAGCATTTTCCAGGGGGCCGCCGAGCAGTACTTC.

As DNA, the CDR3 is TGCGCCAGCAGCCACGGGACTAGCGGGCTCTTTTCCTACGAGCAGTACTTC. This translates into CASSHGTSGLFSYEQYF. The genes are TRBV5-1 and TRBJ2-7; 12 bases are shared with TRBD2. The junction had 9 bases not matched to a gene; V was cut back by 4 bases and J by 1 base. Germline CDR1 and CDR2: SGHRS and YFSETQ. The CDR3 contains 17 residues.

This chain connects TRBV5-6 to TRBJ2-3, with D perhaps matching TRBD2 (5 bases). Per germline, CDR1 SGHDT and CDR2 YYEEEE. The ends were cut back, 2 bases at V and 6 bases at J, with 16 bases in the middle. The CDR3 spans 15 residues. The CDR3 DNA follows: TGTGCCAGCAGCTTCGGGGATCTACGGAGTGATACGCAGTATTTT. Amino acids: CASSFGDLRSDTQYF.

The CDR3 loop reads CASRRTDDFSYNEQFF. The CDR3 DNA reads as TGTGCCAGCAGGCGGACAGACGATTTCTCCTACAATGAGCAGTTCTTC. The V gene is TRBV28, the J gene TRBJ2-1, with a weak D call TRBD1 (6 bases). This CDR3 contains 16 residues. The germline V and J ends were trimmed by 6 bases and 0 bases, with 15 bases remaining between them. Germline loops: CDR1 MDHEN, CDR2 SYDVKM.

The chain recombines TRBV7-7 with TRBJ2-1, with TRBD2 matching 9 bases. V dropped 1 base and J dropped 15; count of bases not matched to a gene: 7. CDR1 and CDR2 (germline): SSHAT, FNYEAQ (reference sequence). This CDR3 has 13 residues. The CDR3 here is CASSLGVAGVLFF. CDR3 DNA: TGTGCCAGCAGCTTAGGGGTAGCGGGAGTCTTGTTCTTC.

By sample share, this clone is medium-sized. The chain recombines TRBV2 with TRBJ2-1; 8 nucleotides line up with TRBD2. Trimming at V came to 7 bases and at J to 6 bases, leaving 5 bases not matched to a gene. The CDR3 spans 13 residues. Germline values: CDR1 SNHLY, CDR2 FYNNEI. The CDR3, as DNA: TGTGCCAGCATTACCGGGACTAGCAATGAGCAGTTCTTC. Encoded protein: CASITGTSNEQFF.

In its sample, this clone was seen a few times. The chain couples TRBV10-1 to TRBJ2-2; perhaps TRBD2 as D (5 bases). The CDR3 loop spans 15 amino acids. The germline V gene has CDR1 WNHNN and CDR2 SYGVQD (reference sequence). V was shortened by 6 bases and J by 2 bases, with 13 bases between the two germline ends. Here the CDR3 DNA reads TGCGCCAGCAGCTCGGACTTACGAAACACCGGGGAGCTGTTTTTT. Its translation: CASSSDLRNTGELFF.

The chain carries TRBV15 and TRBJ2-2; 10 nucleotides match TRBD1. There are 16 residues in the CDR3. The J segment lost 6 bases and the V segment lost 3 bases, leaving 7 bases of the junction unmatched. From germline, CDR1 is LNHNV and CDR2 YYDKDF (reference sequence). CDR3 sequence reads: CATSRRTGGLAGELFF. CDR3 DNA: TGTGCCACCAGCAGGAGGACAGGGGGGCTTGCCGGGGAGCTGTTTTTT. The full variable domain, its missing parts supplied by reference TRBV15 and TRBJ2-2, is DAMVIQNPRYQVTQFGKPVTLSCSQTLNHNVMYWYQQKSSQAPKLLFHYYDKDFNNEADTPDNFQSRRPNTSFCFLDIRSPGLGDTAMYLCATSRRTGGLAGELFFGEGSRLTVL.

This rearrangement joins TRBV11-2 to TRBJ2-1; 8 bases fit TRBD1. This CDR3 has 14 residues. With 5 bases clipped from V and 4 bases from J, the junction kept 4 bases outside the gene matches. Per germline, CDR1 SGHAT and CDR2 FQNNGV. In nucleotides, the CDR3 is TGTGCCAGCAGCCCACGACAGGGGTACAATGAGCAGTTCTTC. Protein product: CASSPRQGYNEQFF.